This paragraph reports one T cell receptor (beta chain). TCRdb reanalysed the RT-PCR reads using MiXCR and keeps one entry per CDR3 protein. The table records fewer than 95,000 distinct CDR3 sequences, approximately 5.2% of them present only once. The V gene lost 5 bases and the J gene lost 7 bases, with 11 bases spanning the gap. The CDR3 extends over 12 amino acids. The germline V gene has CDR1 LNHDA and CDR2 SQIVND (reference sequence). These data come from a study of patients and donors after allogeneic stem cell transplantation. Sequencing was carried out using blood, either unsorted or a sorted T cell fraction (not recorded which). The chain recombines TRBV19 with TRBJ1-1; D might be TRBD1 (5 bases). This receptor was identified in a human donor who was either an allogeneic HSCT recipient or a stem cell or donor lymphocyte infusion donor (not recorded which). It is not recorded whose cells these are; they may come from a transplant donor. The CDR3 bases are TGTGCCAGTAGTGTGGATCAGGGTGAAGCTTTCTTT. Translated: CASSVDQGEAFF.